The following is a T cell receptor beta chain sequence with its context. This entry is derived from a study of blood T cell repertoires in COVID-19. On the study more broadly: The United States, Italy and Spain supplied acute and convalescent COVID-19 samples. Sources were T cells, B-cell-depleted T cells, or PBMCs; the material itself was cDNA or gDNA.

In the authors' workflow: Reference gene primer amplification yielded estimated nucleated cell counts. Method: immunoSEQ multiplex PCR; TCRdb's copy keeps in-frame clones and lacks some. The D gene and trimming were derived from the DNA, and the V and J assignments and clone size from that table. The sample gives some 120,000 clones, 75% to 85% of which show up once; roughly 20% is in the top ten. The CDR3 runs 14 residues. Germline V gene data show CDR1 as LNHDA and CDR2 as SQIVND (reference sequence). The V end lost 10 bases, the J end lost 4 bases, and 17 bases lay between the germline ends. The chain links TRBV19 to TRBJ1-3, with D possibly being TRBD1 (5 bases). The sample comprised peripheral blood. The receptor's source is a man older than 75 with acute or convalescent COVID-19. Written as DNA, the CDR3 is TGTGCCACCTACACGCAGGGAAGAGGAAACACCATATATTTT. This translates into CATYTQGRGNTIYF. The full variable domain, rest sourced from reference TRBV19 and TRBJ1-3, is DGGITQSPKYLFRKEGQNVTLSCEQNLNHDAMYWYRQDPGQGLRLIYYSQIVNDFQKGDIAEGYSVSREKKESFPLTVTSAQKNPTAFYLCATYTQGRGNTIYFGEGSWLTVV.